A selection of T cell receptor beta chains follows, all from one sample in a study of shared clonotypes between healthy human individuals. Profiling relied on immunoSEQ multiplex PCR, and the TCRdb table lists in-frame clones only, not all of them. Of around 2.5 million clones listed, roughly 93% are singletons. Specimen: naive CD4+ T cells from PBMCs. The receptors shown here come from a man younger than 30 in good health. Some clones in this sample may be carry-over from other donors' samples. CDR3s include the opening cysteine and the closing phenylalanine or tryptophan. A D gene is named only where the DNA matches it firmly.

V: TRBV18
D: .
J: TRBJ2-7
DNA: TGTGCCAGCTCACCAAGCCCAGACTACGAGCAGTACTTC
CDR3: CASSPSPDYEQYF

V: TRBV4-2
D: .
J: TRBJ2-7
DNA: TGTGCCAGCAGCCAGGGAATACAGGCGTCGGGGGAGCAGTACTTC
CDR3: CASSQGIQASGEQYF

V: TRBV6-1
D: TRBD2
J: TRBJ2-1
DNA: TGTGCCAGCAGTGAGGGAGGGGTCCCCCCCTACAATGAGCAGTTCTTC
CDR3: CASSEGGVPPYNEQFF

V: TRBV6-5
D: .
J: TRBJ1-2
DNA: TGTGCCAGCAGTTTGAAAGCTAACTATGGCTACACCTTC
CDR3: CASSLKANYGYTF

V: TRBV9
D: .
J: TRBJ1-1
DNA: TGTGCCAGCAGCGTTGTAAGCATGAACACTGAAGCTTTCTTT
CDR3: CASSVVSMNTEAFF

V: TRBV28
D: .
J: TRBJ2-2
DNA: TGTGCCAGCAACGGGTACACCGGGGAGCTGTTTTTT
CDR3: CASNGYTGELFF

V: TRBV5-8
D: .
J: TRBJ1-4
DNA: TGTGCCAGCAGCTTGGCCCGGGGGGCTAATGAAAAACTGTTTTTT
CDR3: CASSLARGANEKLFF

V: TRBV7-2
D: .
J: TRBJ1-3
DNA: TGTGCCAGCAGGCGGAGGGGGGACAACCCTGGAAACACCATATATTTT
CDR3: CASRRRGDNPGNTIYF

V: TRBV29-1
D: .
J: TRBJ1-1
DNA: TGCAGCGTTGTACATTACCCGGAGAACACTGAAGCTTTCTTT
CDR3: CSVVHYPENTEAFF

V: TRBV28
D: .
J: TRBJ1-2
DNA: TGTGCCAGCAGTCCGCGGTCAAGTTGGGATGGCAAAGGCTACACCTTC
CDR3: CASSPRSSWDGKGYTF

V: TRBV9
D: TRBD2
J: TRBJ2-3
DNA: TGTGCCAGCAGCGTTTCACCGACTAGCGAGACAGATACGCAGTATTTT
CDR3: CASSVSPTSETDTQYF

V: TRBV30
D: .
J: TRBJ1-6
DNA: TGTGCCTGGAGTGGGGGGCTGGCTAAGAGCTCCTATAATTCACCCCTCCACTTT
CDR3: CAWSGGLAKSSYNSPLHF

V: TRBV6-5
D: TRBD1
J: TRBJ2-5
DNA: TGTGCCACCCGACGGAGGAGACAGGGGTGGGAGACCCAGTACTTC
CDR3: CATRRRRQGWETQYF

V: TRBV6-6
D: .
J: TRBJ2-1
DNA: TGTGCCAGCAGTTACTCGAGGTTAAATGAGCAGTTCTTC
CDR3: CASSYSRLNEQFF

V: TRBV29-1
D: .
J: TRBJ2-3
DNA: TGCAGCGTTGATGCCCTGAGCGGCAGCACAGATACGCAGTATTTT
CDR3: CSVDALSGSTDTQYF

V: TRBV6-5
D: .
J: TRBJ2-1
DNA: TGTGCCAGCAGTTACTTGGGTAGTTCCTACAATGAGCAGTTCTTC
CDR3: CASSYLGSSYNEQFF

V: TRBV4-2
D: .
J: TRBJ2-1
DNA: TGTGCCAGCAGCCAAGAGACACCATACAATGAGCAGTTCTTC
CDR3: CASSQETPYNEQFF

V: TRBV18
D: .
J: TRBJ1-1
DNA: TGTGCCAGCTCACCTCTGACCGAGTGGGCTTTCTTT
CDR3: CASSPLTEWAFF

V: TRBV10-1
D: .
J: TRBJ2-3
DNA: TGCGCCAGCAGTGATTCAGCAGATACGCAGTATTTT
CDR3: CASSDSADTQYF

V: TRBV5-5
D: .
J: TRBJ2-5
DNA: TGTGCCAGCAGCTTGGCAACCTCTAAAGAGACCCAGTACTTC
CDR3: CASSLATSKETQYF

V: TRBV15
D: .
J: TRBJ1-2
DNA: TGTGCCACCGACGGGGGACTCGGAGGCTACACCTTC
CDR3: CATDGGLGGYTF

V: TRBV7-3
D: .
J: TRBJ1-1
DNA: TGTGCCAGCAGCTTAACTGGTTCTGGCGGCACTGAAGCTTTCTTT
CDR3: CASSLTGSGGTEAFF

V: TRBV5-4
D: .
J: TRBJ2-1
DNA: TGTGCCAGCAATCCAAGTGGCTCCTACAATGAGCAGTTCTTC
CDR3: CASNPSGSYNEQFF

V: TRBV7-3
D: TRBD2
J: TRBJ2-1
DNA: TGTGCCAGCAGCTTACTAGCGGGAAGCTCCTACAATGAGCAGTTCTTC
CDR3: CASSLLAGSSYNEQFF

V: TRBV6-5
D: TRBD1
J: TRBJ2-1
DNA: TGTGCCACCTGGGACAGAGGGGGCAATGAGCAGTTCTTC
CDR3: CATWDRGGNEQFF

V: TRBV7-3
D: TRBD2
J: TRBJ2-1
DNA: TGTGCCAGCAGCTTAAGGTCTAGCGGGAGCCCTTCCTACAATGAGCAGTTCTTC
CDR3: CASSLRSSGSPSYNEQFF